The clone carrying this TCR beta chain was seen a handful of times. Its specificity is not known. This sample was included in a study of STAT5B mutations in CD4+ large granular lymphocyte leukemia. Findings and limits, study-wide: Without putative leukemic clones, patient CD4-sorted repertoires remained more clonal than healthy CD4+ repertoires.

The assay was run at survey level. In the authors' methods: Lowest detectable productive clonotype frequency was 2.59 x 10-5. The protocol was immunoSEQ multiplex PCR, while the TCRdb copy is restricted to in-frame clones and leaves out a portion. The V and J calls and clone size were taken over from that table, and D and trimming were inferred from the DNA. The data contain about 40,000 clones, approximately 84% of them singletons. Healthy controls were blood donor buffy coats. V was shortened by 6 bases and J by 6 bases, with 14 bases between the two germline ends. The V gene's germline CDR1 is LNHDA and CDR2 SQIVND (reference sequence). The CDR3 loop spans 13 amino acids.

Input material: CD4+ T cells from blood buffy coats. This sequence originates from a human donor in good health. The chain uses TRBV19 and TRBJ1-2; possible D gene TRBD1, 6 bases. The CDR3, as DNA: TGTGCCAGTAGACGAGGAGGGGGAAATGGCTACACCTTC. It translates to CASRRGGGNGYTF.